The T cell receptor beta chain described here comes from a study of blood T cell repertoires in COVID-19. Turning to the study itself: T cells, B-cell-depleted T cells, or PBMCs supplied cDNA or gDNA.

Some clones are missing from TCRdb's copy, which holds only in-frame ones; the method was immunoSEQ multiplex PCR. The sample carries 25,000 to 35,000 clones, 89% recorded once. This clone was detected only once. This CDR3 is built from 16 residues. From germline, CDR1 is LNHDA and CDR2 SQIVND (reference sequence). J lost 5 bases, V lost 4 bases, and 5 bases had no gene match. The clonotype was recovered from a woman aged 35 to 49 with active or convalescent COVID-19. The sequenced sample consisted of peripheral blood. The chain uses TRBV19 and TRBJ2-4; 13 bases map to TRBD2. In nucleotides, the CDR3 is TGTGCCAGTAGTAGAGGACTAGCGGGAGTAGAAAACATTCAGTACTTC. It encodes CASSRGLAGVENIQYF.